This is a list of T cell receptor beta chains from one sample in a study of T-cell reconstitution after alpha-beta-depleted transplantation in children. One entry per CDR3 protein results from TCRdb running MiXCR on the PCR reads. The data hold a few hundred thousand distinct CDR3 sequences, with roughly 20% observed a single time. The material was PBMCs from the stem cell graft donor, obtained from the stem cell graft. The origin of the receptors is a human donor who donated a stem cell graft to a child with acute myeloid leukemia. CDR3s include the opening cysteine and the closing phenylalanine or tryptophan. D genes are given only for firm matches. Expanded clones get a size class; other rows say once, few or many, or leave the size out.

V,J,D,size,DNA,CDR3
TRBV12-3/TRBV12-4,TRBJ1-1,TRBD1,few,TGTGCCAGCAGTCACAGGGGTACTGAAGCTTTCTTT,CASSHRGTEAFF
TRBV28,TRBJ1-5,-,-,TGTGCCAGCAGTCCAGGGTCTGATAGCAATCAGCCCCAGCATTTT,CASSPGSDSNQPQHF
TRBV28,TRBJ2-1,TRBD2,-,TGTGCCAGCAGCTCCGAGAGGCTAGCGGGAGGTTCCCCCCGCAATGAGCAGTTCTTC,CASSSERLAGGSPRNEQFF
TRBV20-1,TRBJ1-1,-,many,TGCAGTGCTAGTTATGGTGAAGCTTTCTTT,CSASYGEAFF
TRBV7-9,TRBJ1-5,-,few,TGTGCCAGCAGCTCGGCCCCCAATCAGCCCCAGCATTTT,CASSSAPNQPQHF
TRBV20-1,TRBJ2-5,-,few,TGCAGTGCTAGCGAGACAGCGGAGACCCAGTACTTC,CSASETAETQYF
TRBV5-1,TRBJ2-3,-,few,TGCGCCAGCAGCCCCGAGCCGGTTAGCACAGATACGCAGTATTTT,CASSPEPVSTDTQYF
TRBV27,TRBJ2-7,TRBD1,-,TGTGCCAGCGGGAAGGACAGGGGGCTGGGGGAGCAGTACTTC,CASGKDRGLGEQYF
TRBV5-1,TRBJ2-1,TRBD2,many,TGCGCCAGCAGCTTGGCTGGGAGCGGGATCGGCAATGAGCAGTTCTTC,CASSLAGSGIGNEQFF
TRBV11-3,TRBJ2-3,TRBD1,-,TGTGCCAGCAGCGGACAGGGGGAAGATACGCAGTATTTT,CASSGQGEDTQYF
TRBV28,TRBJ1-1,-,-,TGTGCCAGCAGTTTCCAGGGTAAGGGAGGCACTGAAGCTTTCTTT,CASSFQGKGGTEAFF
TRBV10-3,TRBJ1-2,TRBD1,few,TGTGCCATCAGTGAGAACGGCGGCGGCGGGACAGGGGTCGACTATGGCTACACCTTC,CAISENGGGGTGVDYGYTF
TRBV11-2,TRBJ2-1,-,-,TGTGCCAGCAGCTGGACCCTAAATGAGCAGTTCTTC,CASSWTLNEQFF
TRBV11-1,TRBJ2-7,-,-,TGTGCCAGCAGCTCAAAGGGGGGGGGCGAGCAGTACTTC,CASSSKGGGEQYF
TRBV6-5,TRBJ1-1,-,few,TGTGCCAGCAGTTGGGGGAACGTGAACACTGAAGCTTTCTTT,CASSWGNVNTEAFF
TRBV10-3,TRBJ2-5,-,many,TGTGCCATCAATAGACAGGCCCAAGAGACCCAGTACTTC,CAINRQAQETQYF
TRBV29-1,TRBJ2-1,-,many,TGCAGCGTTGGGATTGAGCAGTTCTTC,CSVGIEQFF
TRBV11-3,TRBJ2-3,TRBD2,-,TGTGCCAGCAGCCCCCGCGGGAGGGAACGAGATACGCAGTATTTT,CASSPRGRERDTQYF
TRBV21-1,TRBJ2-1,-,-,TGTGCCAGCAGCAAAGTCCTAGCGGTAAGCTCCTACAATGAGCAGTTCTTC,CASSKVLAVSSYNEQFF
TRBV12-3/TRBV12-4,TRBJ2-7,-,few,TGTGCCAGCAGCCTAACGACGGGAAGGCTCTACGAGCAGTACTTC,CASSLTTGRLYEQYF
TRBV28,TRBJ2-7,TRBD2,-,TGTGCCAGCAGTCAGACTAGCGGGAGAGGCGAGCAGTACTTC,CASSQTSGRGEQYF
TRBV25-1,TRBJ2-4,-,-,TGTGCCAGCGCCGCCGTAGCCAAAAACATTCAGTACTTC,CASAAVAKNIQYF
TRBV24-1,TRBJ2-2,-,few,TGTGCCACCACCGGAGGGCCGGGCGGGGAGCTGTTTTTT,CATTGGPGGELFF
TRBV29-1,TRBJ2-7,-,-,TGCAGCGGGGGCGGTTTAGCGTATCTACTCTCCTACGAGCAGTACTTC,CSGGGLAYLLSYEQYF
TRBV4-1,TRBJ2-7,TRBD2,-,TGCGCCAGCAGCCAAGAAGGGACTACCTTCTACGAGCAGTACTTC,CASSQEGTTFYEQYF
TRBV7-8,TRBJ2-7,-,-,TGTGCCAGCAGCTTTCAGGGGTTTGGTGTCGACGAGCAGTACTTC,CASSFQGFGVDEQYF
TRBV7-9,TRBJ2-1,-,-,TGTGCCAGCAGCTTAGGTGGACTGGGGAATGAGCAGTTCTTC,CASSLGGLGNEQFF
TRBV29-1,TRBJ2-7,TRBD2,many,TGCAGCGTTGTAGGGGGGACTAGGCGAGTTGCTGCCTACGAGCAGTACTTC,CSVVGGTRRVAAYEQYF
TRBV20-1,TRBJ2-1,-,few,TGCAGTGCTAGTCAACCGGCTGCCGCCTGGAATGAGCAGTTCTTC,CSASQPAAAWNEQFF
TRBV12-3/TRBV12-4,TRBJ1-5,-,many,TGTGCCAGCAGTTCCGACGGTAGGAGCAATCAGCCCCAGCATTTT,CASSSDGRSNQPQHF
TRBV7-2,TRBJ2-6,-,once,TGTGCCAGCAGCTTAGTCCTGGGAGCTGGGGCCAACGTCCTGACTTTC,CASSLVLGAGANVLTF
TRBV7-3,TRBJ2-1,-,few,TGTGCCAGCAGCCCCGTACTCTGGGATGAGCAGTTCTTC,CASSPVLWDEQFF
TRBV7-2,TRBJ2-3,-,many,TGTGCCAGCAGCTCCTATTCCACAGATACGCAGTATTTT,CASSSYSTDTQYF
TRBV20-1,TRBJ2-1,TRBD2,-,TGCAGTGCCGTCGGACTAGCGGGATCAAGTGAGCAGTTCTTC,CSAVGLAGSSEQFF
TRBV20-1,TRBJ2-4,-,few,TGCAGTGCTAGTTCAGGAGTAGCCAAAAACATTCAGTACTTC,CSASSGVAKNIQYF
TRBV5-1,TRBJ2-7,-,-,TGCGCCAGCAGCTCTCAGGGATTCTACGAGCAGTACTTC,CASSSQGFYEQYF
TRBV6-1,TRBJ1-1,-,few,TGTGCCAGCAGTGCAGGGTTCACTGAAGCTTTCTTT,CASSAGFTEAFF
TRBV9,TRBJ2-3,-,few,TGTGCCAGCGAGGACCGGGACAGCACAGATACGCAGTATTTT,CASEDRDSTDTQYF
TRBV20-1,TRBJ2-3,TRBD2,-,TGCAGTGCTATGCGGGGGGGTACGCAGTATTTT,CSAMRGGTQYF
TRBV12-3/TRBV12-4,TRBJ1-1,-,few,TGTGCCAGCAGTGCCCCTGGGGGGGGAGGCACTGAAGCTTTCTTT,CASSAPGGGGTEAFF
TRBV20-1,TRBJ2-2,-,-,TGCAGTGCTAGCGGCCCAAGGGGGACCGGGGAGCTGTTTTTT,CSASGPRGTGELFF
TRBV5-1,TRBJ2-7,-,-,TGCGCCAGTAACTCCGGGACACCCTTCTCCTACGAGCAGTACTTC,CASNSGTPFSYEQYF